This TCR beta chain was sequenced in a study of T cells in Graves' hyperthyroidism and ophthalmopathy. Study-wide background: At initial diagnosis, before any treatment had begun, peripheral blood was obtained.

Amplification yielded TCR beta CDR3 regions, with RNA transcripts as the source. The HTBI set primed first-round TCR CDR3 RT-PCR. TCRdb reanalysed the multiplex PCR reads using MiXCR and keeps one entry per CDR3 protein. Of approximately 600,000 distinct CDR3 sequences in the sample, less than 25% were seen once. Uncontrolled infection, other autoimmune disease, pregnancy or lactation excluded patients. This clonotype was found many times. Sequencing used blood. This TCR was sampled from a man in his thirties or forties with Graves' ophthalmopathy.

The CDR3 nucleotides read TGCAGTGCTCCTCTAGCGGGAAGAGAGGCCTACGAGCAGTACTTC. It is translated as CSAPLAGREAYEQYF. The V call is TRBV20-1, the J call TRBJ2-7; TRBD2 matches 9 bases. Unmatched junction bases numbered 10, after V lost 5 bases and J lost 2 bases. The length of the CDR3 is 15 residues. Germline-derived CDR1 and CDR2 are DFQATT and SNEGSKA (reference sequence).